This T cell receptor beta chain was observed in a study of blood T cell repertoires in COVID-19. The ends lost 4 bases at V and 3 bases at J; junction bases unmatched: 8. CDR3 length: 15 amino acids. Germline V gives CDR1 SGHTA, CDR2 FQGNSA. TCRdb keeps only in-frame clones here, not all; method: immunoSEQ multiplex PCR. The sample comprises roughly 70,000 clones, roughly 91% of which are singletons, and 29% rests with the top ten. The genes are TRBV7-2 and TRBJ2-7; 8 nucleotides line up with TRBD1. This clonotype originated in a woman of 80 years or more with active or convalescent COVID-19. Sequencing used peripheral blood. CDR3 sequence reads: CASSSDRVSFYEQYF. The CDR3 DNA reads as TGTGCCAGCAGCTCGGACAGGGTATCATTCTACGAGCAGTACTTC.